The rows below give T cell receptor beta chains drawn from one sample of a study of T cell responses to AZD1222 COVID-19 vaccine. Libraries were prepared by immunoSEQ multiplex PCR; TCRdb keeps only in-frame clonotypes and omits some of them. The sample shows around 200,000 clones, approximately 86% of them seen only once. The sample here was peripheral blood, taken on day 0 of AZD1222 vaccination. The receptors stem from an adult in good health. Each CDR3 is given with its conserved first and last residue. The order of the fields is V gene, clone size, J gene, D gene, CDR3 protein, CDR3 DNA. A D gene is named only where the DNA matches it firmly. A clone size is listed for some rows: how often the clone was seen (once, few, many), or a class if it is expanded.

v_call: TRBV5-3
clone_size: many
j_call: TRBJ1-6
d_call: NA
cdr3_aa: CARSLGEGRGESPLHF
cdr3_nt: TGTGCCAGAAGCTTGGGGGAAGGGAGAGGAGAGTCACCCCTCCACTTT

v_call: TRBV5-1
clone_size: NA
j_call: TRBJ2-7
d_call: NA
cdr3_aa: CASSLARVGHEQYF
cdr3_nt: TGCGCCAGCAGCTTGGCAAGGGTGGGCCACGAGCAGTACTTC

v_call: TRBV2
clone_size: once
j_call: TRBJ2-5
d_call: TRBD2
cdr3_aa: CASYVAGPETQYF
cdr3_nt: TGTGCCAGCTATGTAGCGGGACCGGAGACCCAGTACTTC

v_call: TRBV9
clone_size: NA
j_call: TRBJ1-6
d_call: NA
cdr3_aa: CASSPGNSPLHF
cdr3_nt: TGTGCCAGCAGCCCTGGGAATTCACCCCTCCACTTT

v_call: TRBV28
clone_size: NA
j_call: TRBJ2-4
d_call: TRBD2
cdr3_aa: CASSLGTSGGPGGIQYF
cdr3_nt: TGTGCCAGCAGCCTAGGGACTAGCGGGGGACCTGGGGGCATTCAGTACTTC

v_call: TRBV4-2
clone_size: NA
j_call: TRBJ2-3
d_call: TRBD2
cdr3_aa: CASSQAAKLAGLTDTQYF
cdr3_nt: TGTGCCAGCAGCCAAGCCGCTAAACTAGCGGGCCTCACAGATACGCAGTATTTT

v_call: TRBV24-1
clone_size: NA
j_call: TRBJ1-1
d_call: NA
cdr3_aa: CATSEGAEAFF
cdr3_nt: TGTGCCACCAGTGAGGGGGCTGAAGCTTTCTTT

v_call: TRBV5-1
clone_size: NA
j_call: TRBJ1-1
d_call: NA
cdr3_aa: CASSLTGPMNTEAFF
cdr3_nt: TGCGCCAGCAGCTTGACAGGACCTATGAACACTGAAGCTTTCTTT

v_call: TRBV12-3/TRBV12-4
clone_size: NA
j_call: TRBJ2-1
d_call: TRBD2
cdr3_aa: CASRGSVNEQFF
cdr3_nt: TGTGCCAGCCGCGGGAGTGTTAATGAGCAGTTCTTC

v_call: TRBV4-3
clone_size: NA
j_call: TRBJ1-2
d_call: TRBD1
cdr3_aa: CASSQDKRVDRDHGYTF
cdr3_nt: TGCGCCAGCAGCCAAGATAAAAGAGTAGACAGGGATCATGGCTACACCTTC

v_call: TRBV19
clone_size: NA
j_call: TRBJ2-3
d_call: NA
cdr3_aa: CASSMPSAVGTDTQYF
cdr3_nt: TGTGCCAGTAGTATGCCTAGCGCCGTGGGGACAGATACGCAGTATTTT

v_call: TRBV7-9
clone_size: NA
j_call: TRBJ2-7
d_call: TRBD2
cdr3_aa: CASSPATSGSSYEQYF
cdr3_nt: TGTGCCAGCAGCCCAGCGACTAGCGGGTCCTCCTACGAGCAGTACTTC

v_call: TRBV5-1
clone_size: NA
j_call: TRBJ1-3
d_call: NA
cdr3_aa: CASSSNSGPSGNTIYF
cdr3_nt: TGCGCCAGCAGCTCCAATTCAGGGCCCTCTGGAAACACCATATATTTT

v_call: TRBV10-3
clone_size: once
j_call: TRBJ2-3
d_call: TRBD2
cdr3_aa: CAISEWASGATDTQYF
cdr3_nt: TGTGCCATCAGCGAGTGGGCTAGCGGGGCCACAGATACGCAGTATTTT

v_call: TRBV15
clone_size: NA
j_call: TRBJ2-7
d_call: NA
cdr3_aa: CATSPGAYEQYF
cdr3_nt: TGTGCCACCAGCCCAGGTGCCTACGAGCAGTACTTC

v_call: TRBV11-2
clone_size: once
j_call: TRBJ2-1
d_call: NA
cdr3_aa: CASSLGRYRDEQFF
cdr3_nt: TGTGCCAGCAGCTTAGGCCGGTACCGGGATGAGCAGTTCTTC

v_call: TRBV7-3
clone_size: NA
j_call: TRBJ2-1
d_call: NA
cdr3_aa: CASSLGRVSYNEQFF
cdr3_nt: TGTGCCAGCAGCTTAGGCAGGGTATCCTACAATGAGCAGTTCTTC

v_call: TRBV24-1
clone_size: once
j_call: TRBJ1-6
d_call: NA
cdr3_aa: CATSEAYNSPLHF
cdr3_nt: TGTGCCACCAGTGAGGCCTATAATTCACCCCTCCACTTT

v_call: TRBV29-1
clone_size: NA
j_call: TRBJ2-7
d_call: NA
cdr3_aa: CSVLTLNEQYF
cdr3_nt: TGCAGCGTCCTGACCCTAAACGAGCAGTACTTC

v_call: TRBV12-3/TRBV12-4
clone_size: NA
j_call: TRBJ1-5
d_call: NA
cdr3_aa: CASSLSPNQPQHF
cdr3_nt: TGTGCCAGCAGTTTAAGTCCCAATCAGCCCCAGCATTTT

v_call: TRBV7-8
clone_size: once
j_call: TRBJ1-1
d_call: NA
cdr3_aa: CASSTPPPTGRAEAFF
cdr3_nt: TGTGCCAGCAGCACCCCTCCCCCGACAGGACGGGCTGAAGCTTTCTTT

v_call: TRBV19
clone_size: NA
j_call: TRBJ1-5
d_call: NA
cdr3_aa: CASSARGFQPQHF
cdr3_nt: TGTGCCAGTAGTGCGAGAGGGTTTCAGCCCCAGCATTTT

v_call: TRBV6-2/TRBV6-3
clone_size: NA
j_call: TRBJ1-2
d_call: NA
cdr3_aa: CASSRESVGYGYTF
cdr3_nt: TGTGCCAGCAGCCGAGAGTCTGTTGGCTATGGCTACACCTTC

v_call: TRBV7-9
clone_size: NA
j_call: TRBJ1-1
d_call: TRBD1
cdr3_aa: CASSSTKTGQVEAFF
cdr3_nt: TGTGCCAGCAGCTCGACAAAGACAGGGCAGGTTGAAGCTTTCTTT

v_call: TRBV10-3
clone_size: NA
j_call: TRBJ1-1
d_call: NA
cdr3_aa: CAIRGRGTEAFF
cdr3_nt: TGTGCCATCAGGGGCCGGGGGACTGAAGCTTTCTTT

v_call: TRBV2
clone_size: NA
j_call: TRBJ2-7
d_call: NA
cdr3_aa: CASSVGQVSGEQYF
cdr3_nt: TGTGCCAGCAGTGTCGGGCAGGTCTCTGGCGAGCAGTACTTC

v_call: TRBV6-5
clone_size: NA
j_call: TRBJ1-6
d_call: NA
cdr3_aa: CASSYSIGSYNSPLHF
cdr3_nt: TGTGCCAGCAGTTACTCGATCGGCTCCTATAATTCACCCCTCCACTTT

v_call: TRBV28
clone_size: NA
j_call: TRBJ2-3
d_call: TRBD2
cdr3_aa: CASSLRAGGLIDTQYF
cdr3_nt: TGTGCCAGCAGTTTAAGAGCGGGGGGGCTCATAGATACGCAGTATTTT

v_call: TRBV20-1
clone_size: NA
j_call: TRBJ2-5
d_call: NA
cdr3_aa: CSARGQETQYF
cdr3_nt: TGCAGTGCTAGAGGTCAAGAGACCCAGTACTTC

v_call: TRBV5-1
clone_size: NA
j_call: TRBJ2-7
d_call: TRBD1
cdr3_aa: CASSSSGTAKSEQYF
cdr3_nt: TGCGCCAGCAGCTCGTCAGGGACAGCCAAGAGCGAGCAGTACTTC

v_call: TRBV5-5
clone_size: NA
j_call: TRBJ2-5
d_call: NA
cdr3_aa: CASSQVRGGETQYF
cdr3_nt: TGTGCCAGCAGCCAGGTGAGGGGTGGAGAGACCCAGTACTTC

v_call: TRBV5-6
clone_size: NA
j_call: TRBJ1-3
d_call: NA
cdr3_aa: CASSLEPGVSRPGNTIYF
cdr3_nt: TGTGCCAGCAGCTTGGAGCCGGGAGTTTCCCGACCCGGAAACACCATATATTTT

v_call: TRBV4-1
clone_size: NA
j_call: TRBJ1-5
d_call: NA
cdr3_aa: CASSQRSQGRESNQPQHF
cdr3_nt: TGCGCCAGCAGCCAACGATCACAGGGCCGAGAGAGCAATCAGCCCCAGCATTTT

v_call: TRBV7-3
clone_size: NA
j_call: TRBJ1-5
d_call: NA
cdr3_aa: CASSIQQGQPQHF
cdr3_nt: TGTGCCAGCAGCATTCAACAGGGTCAGCCCCAGCATTTT

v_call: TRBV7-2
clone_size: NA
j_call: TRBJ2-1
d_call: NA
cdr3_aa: CASSPSPSSSYNEQFF
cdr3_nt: TGTGCCAGCAGCCCCTCACCTTCCAGCTCCTACAATGAGCAGTTCTTC

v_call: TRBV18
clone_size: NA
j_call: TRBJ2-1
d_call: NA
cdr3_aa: CASSNRADSYNEQFF
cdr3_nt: TGTGCCAGCTCAAATCGGGCAGACTCCTACAATGAGCAGTTCTTC

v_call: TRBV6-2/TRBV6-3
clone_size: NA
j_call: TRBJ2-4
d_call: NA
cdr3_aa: CASSGKNIQYF
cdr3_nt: TGTGCCAGCAGCGGGAAAAACATTCAGTACTTC

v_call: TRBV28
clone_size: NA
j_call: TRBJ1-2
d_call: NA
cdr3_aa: CASSFPPIGQLANYGYTF
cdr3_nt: TGTGCCAGCAGTTTCCCCCCCATAGGACAGTTAGCTAACTATGGCTACACCTTC

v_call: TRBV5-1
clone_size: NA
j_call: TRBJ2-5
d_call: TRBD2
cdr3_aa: CASSLFSSGGLYQETQYF
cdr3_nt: TGCGCCAGCAGCTTGTTTTCTAGCGGGGGGCTGTACCAAGAGACCCAGTACTTC

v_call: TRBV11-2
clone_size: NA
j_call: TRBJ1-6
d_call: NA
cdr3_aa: CASSLAPGGNSPLHF
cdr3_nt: TGTGCCAGCAGCTTAGCCCCCGGGGGTAATTCACCCCTCCACTTT

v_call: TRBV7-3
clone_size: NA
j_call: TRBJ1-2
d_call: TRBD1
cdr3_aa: CASSLDGTASGGYTF
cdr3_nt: TGTGCCAGCAGCTTAGACGGGACAGCCTCGGGTGGCTACACCTTC

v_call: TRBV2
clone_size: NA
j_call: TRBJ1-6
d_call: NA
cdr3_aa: CASSGQQVYNSPLHF
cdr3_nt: TGTGCCAGCAGTGGGCAGCAGGTCTATAATTCACCCCTCCACTTT

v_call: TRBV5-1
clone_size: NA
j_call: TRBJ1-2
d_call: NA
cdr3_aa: CASSFRGTPGYTF
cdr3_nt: TGCGCCAGCAGCTTTAGGGGGACCCCTGGCTACACCTTC

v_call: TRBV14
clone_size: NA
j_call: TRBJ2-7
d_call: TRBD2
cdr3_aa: CASSQERAGTSLYEQYF
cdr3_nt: TGTGCCAGCAGCCAAGAACGGGCCGGGACTAGCCTCTACGAGCAGTACTTC

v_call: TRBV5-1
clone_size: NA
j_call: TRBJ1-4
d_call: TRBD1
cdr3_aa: CASSLLGQGSNEKLFF
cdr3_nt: TGCGCCAGCAGCTTGTTGGGACAGGGCTCTAATGAAAAACTGTTTTTT

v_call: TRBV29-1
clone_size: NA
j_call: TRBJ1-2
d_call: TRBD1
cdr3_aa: CSVQGQAFDGYTF
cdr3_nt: TGCAGCGTGCAGGGACAGGCATTTGATGGCTACACCTTC